The rows below give T cell receptor beta chains drawn from one sample of a study of T-cell reconstitution after alpha-beta-depleted transplantation in children. Using its own MiXCR run on the PCR reads, TCRdb lists one record per CDR3 protein. The sample has just over 350,000 distinct CDR3 sequences, about an eighth seen once. The sequencing here drew on PBMCs, taken from the stem cell graft. The receptor source for this set is a human donor who donated a stem cell graft to a child with Fanconi anemia. Both conserved end residues are trimmed from each CDR3. Size is stated for part of the rows, as once, few or many counts, or as a class when the clone is expanded.

TRBV24-1	TRBJ2-2	.	ATSDRQGKNTGELF
TRBV6-2/TRBV6-3	TRBJ2-1	many	ASRAGTSLGEQF
TRBV5-5	TRBJ1-2	many	ASSLARTNYGYT
TRBV3-1	TRBJ1-3	few	ASSSRQGNTIY
TRBV19	TRBJ2-1	few	ASSWWGSSYNEQF
TRBV6-6	TRBJ2-1	.	ASSLPKGNEQF
TRBV4-2	TRBJ1-2	few	ASSQETASYGYT
TRBV5-1	TRBJ2-3	.	ASSPLRGGATDTQY
TRBV5-1	TRBJ2-2	few	ASSRTSAANTGELF
TRBV7-3	TRBJ2-3	many	ASADTRGGTDTQY
TRBV9	TRBJ1-1	many	ASSVTPVNTEAF
TRBV12-3/TRBV12-4	TRBJ1-5	.	ASSPENDQPQH
TRBV5-1	TRBJ2-3	.	ASSFRTGSADTQY
TRBV4-3	TRBJ2-1	many	ASSQDGTFSYNEQF
TRBV6-2/TRBV6-3	TRBJ2-6	few	ASSYSQGASGYSGANVLT
TRBV7-2	TRBJ1-2	many	ASSERGVYGYT
TRBV29-1	TRBJ2-7	few	SVDSTDRSSYEQY
TRBV10-2	TRBJ1-2	many	ASSGMTGSYRGYT
TRBV4-3	TRBJ2-1	few	ASSQLGGEVTEQF
TRBV3-1	TRBJ2-1	few	ASSQGIRGREF
TRBV5-1	TRBJ2-7	many	ASSFSGDEQY
TRBV12-3/TRBV12-4	TRBJ2-1	many	ASKGTSAHNEQF
TRBV28	TRBJ1-2	few	ASSKTGTYGYT
TRBV18	TRBJ1-1	.	ASSRTDLNTEAF
TRBV7-9	TRBJ2-1	.	ASSLAEGHEQF
TRBV7-9	TRBJ1-2	few	ASSLATGRNYGYT
TRBV15	TRBJ1-1	.	ATSRVTGTGGGTEAF
TRBV3-1	TRBJ2-5	few	ASTGAKSQETQY
TRBV5-1	TRBJ2-6	.	ASSLETGTGANVLT
TRBV9	TRBJ2-1	.	ASSVGDSYGEQF